The clone carrying this T cell receptor beta chain was found once. The sample originates from a study of blood T cell repertoires in COVID-19. The assay was immunoSEQ multiplex PCR, and TCRdb's table has in-frame clones only and misses some. The sample has about 80,000 clones, approximately 80% seen once. Trimming left V 0 bases short and J 3 bases short, with 11 bases between. Germline-derived CDR1 and CDR2 are GTSNPN and SVGIG (reference sequence). The CDR3 has 15 amino acids. The sequenced sample was peripheral blood. This clonotype originated in a woman in her 70s with acute or convalescent COVID-19. This chain joins TRBV30 and TRBJ1-4; maybe TRBD1 (6 bases). CDR3: CAWSVLGGANEKLFF. The CDR3 nucleotides are TGTGCCTGGAGTGTCCTAGGGGGAGCTAATGAAAAACTGTTTTTT.